Presented here are 18 T cell receptor beta chains from one specimen sequenced in a study of T cell clones after liver transplantation. The repertoire was sequenced with immunoSEQ multiplex PCR; TCRdb's copy has only in-frame clones and lacks some. Among around 19,000 clones, 65% to 85% were seen once, and the ten largest hold roughly 33%. Specimen: CD8+ T cells from blood, collected approximately 52 months after liver transplant. The receptors were sampled from a human patient who received a liver transplant. The graft donor may have contributed some T cells.

The V and J genes are TRBV6-1 and TRBJ2-7; D is possibly TRBD1 or TRBD2 (5 bases each). The CDR3 is 14 residues long. V lost 4 bases to trimming and J lost 6 bases, with 16 bases between them. Germline CDR1 is MNHNS and CDR2 is SASEGT. This chain's CDR3 is CASSGGGYRSEQYF. The CDR3 nucleotides read TGTGCCAGCAGTGGGGGCGGGTACCGGAGCGAGCAGTACTTC.

The J gene is TRBJ2-3, the V gene TRBV27, with D perhaps matching TRBD2 (6 bases). V shed 6 bases and J shed 0 bases, with 10 bases lying between them. This CDR3 has 14 residues. Germline V lookup: CDR1 MNHEY, CDR2 SMNVEV (reference sequence). Here the CDR3 reads CASSLGGSTDTQYF. The CDR3 DNA reads as TGTGCCAGCAGCCTTGGGGGGAGCACAGATACGCAGTATTTT.

The chain joins TRBV7-9 to TRBJ2-2, with D perhaps being TRBD1 or TRBD2 (5 bases each). Per germline, CDR1 SEHNR and CDR2 FQNEAQ (reference sequence). The CDR3 sequence is 16 residues long. Trimming took off 4 bases at V and 3 bases at J, with 15 bases between the two ends. CDR3 sequence reads: CASSYRDPTDTGELFF. CDR3 nucleotide sequence: TGTGCCAGCAGCTACCGGGACCCTACAGACACCGGGGAGCTGTTTTTT.

The J gene is TRBJ1-2, the V gene TRBV5-1; tentative D call: TRBD1 (5 bases). The CDR3 totals 15 residues. Trimming stripped 3 bases from V and 8 bases from J, with 20 bases between. Per germline, CDR1 SGHRS and CDR2 YFSETQ. CDR3 in amino acids: CASSSALQAPNGYTF. CDR3 nucleotides: TGCGCCAGCAGCTCAGCACTACAGGCGCCTAACGGCTACACCTTC.

V is TRBV11-2 and J is TRBJ1-4; 10 bases fit TRBD1. The CDR3 spans 17 residues. After removal of 5 bases from V and 5 bases from J, the junction contained 11 bases not matched to a gene. Germline assignment: CDR1 SGHAT and CDR2 FQNNGV. The CDR3 DNA is TGTGCCAGCAGCCCCGACAGGGGGCGGAACGACAATGAAAAACTGTTTTTT. Protein product: CASSPDRGRNDNEKLFF. The entire variable domain, with the rest obtained from reference TRBV11-2 and TRBJ1-4, is as follows: EAGVAQSPRYKIIEKRQSVAFWCNPISGHATLYWYQQILGQGPKLLIQFQNNGVVDDSQLPKDRFSAERLKGVDSTLKIQPAKLEDSAVYLCASSPDRGRNDNEKLFFGSGTQLSVL.

This rearrangement joins TRBV14 to TRBJ1-2, with 7 nucleotides matching TRBD1. Trimming cost V 3 bases and J 4 bases; bases outside gene matches: 2. This CDR3 has 13 amino acids. Germline V CDR1 and CDR2: SGHDN, FVKESK. CDR3 DNA: TGTGCCAGCAGCCAGGGACAGAGCTATGGCTACACCTTC. Translated: CASSQGQSYGYTF. Variable domain in full (rest from reference TRBV14 and TRBJ1-2): EAGVTQFPSHSVIEKGQTVTLRCDPISGHDNLYWYRRVMGKEIKFLLHFVKESKQDESGMPNNRFLAERTGGTYSTLKVQPAELEDSGVYFCASSQGQSYGYTFGSGTRLTVV.

The chain uses TRBV9 and TRBJ2-3; the D is unclear. The germline V and J ends were trimmed by 0 bases and 1 base, with 9 bases remaining between them. The germline V gene encodes CDR1 SGDLS and CDR2 YYNGEE. The CDR3 length is 15 residues. CDR3 in DNA: TGTGCCAGCAGCGTAGAAGGTGTGGGCACAGATACGCAGTATTTT. This encodes CASSVEGVGTDTQYF. Drawing the rest from reference TRBV9 and TRBJ2-3, the complete variable domain is DSGVTQTPKHLITATGQRVTLRCSPRSGDLSVYWYQQSLDQGLQFLIQYYNGEERAKGNILERFSAQQFPDLHSELNLSSLELGDSALYFCASSVEGVGTDTQYFGPGTRLTVL.

DNA of the CDR3: TGTGCCAGCAGTTTATCCACGACAGGGCGAGAGACCCAGTACTTC. Its protein is CASSLSTTGRETQYF. V and J are TRBV27 and TRBJ2-5, with 7 bases lining up with TRBD1. After removal of 0 bases from V and 4 bases from J, the junction contained 5 bases not matched to a gene. Germline V CDR1 and CDR2: MNHEY, SMNVEV (reference sequence). The CDR3 sequence is 15 residues long.

The chain has TRBV7-8 and TRBJ2-6, with D hard to call. Trimming removed 0 bases from V and 0 bases from J, with 18 bases in between. The CDR3 loop spans 20 amino acids. In germline, CDR1 is SGHVS, CDR2 FQNEAQ. CDR3 in DNA: TGTGCCAGCAGCTTAGCGGGTAGGGTCAGGCCCGGCTCTGGGGCCAACGTCCTGACTTTC. This codes for CASSLAGRVRPGSGANVLTF. Full variable domain (rest looked up from reference TRBV7-8 and TRBJ2-6): GAGVSQSPRYKVAKRGQDVALRCDPISGHVSLFWYQQALGQGPEFLTYFQNEAQLDKSGLPSDRFFAERPEGSVSTLKIQRTQQEDSAVYLCASSLAGRVRPGSGANVLTFGAGSRLTVL.

The rearrangement links TRBV7-9 to TRBJ2-5; 8 bases are shared with TRBD1. The CDR3 consists of 14 residues. Germline V gives CDR1 SEHNR, CDR2 FQNEAQ (reference sequence). V lost 4 bases to trimming and J lost 5 bases; unmatched junction nucleotides: 6. The CDR3 here is CASSSTTGGETQYF. In DNA, the CDR3 is TGTGCCAGCAGCTCCACTACAGGGGGGGAGACCCAGTACTTC.

This chain connects TRBV19 to TRBJ2-7, with D tentatively TRBD1 or TRBD2 (5 bases each). This CDR3 has 14 residues. V lost 7 bases and J lost 0, with 13 bases in between. Germline CDR1 LNHDA, CDR2 SQIVND (reference sequence). CDR3 DNA sequence: TGTGCCAGTACGTCCAGGGAGAGCTCCTACGAGCAGTACTTC. Translating gives CASTSRESSYEQYF.

The chain links TRBV9 to TRBJ2-7; a possible D gene is TRBD2 (6 bases). Germline CDR1 reads SGDLS; CDR2 reads YYNGEE. Trimming cost V 6 bases and J 5 bases, with 18 bases left between them. The CDR3 spans 14 residues. The CDR3 reads CASTPSRGGDEQYF. The CDR3 nucleotides are TGTGCCAGCACCCCATCGCGGGGCGGAGACGAGCAGTACTTC.

The genes are TRBV7-8 and TRBJ2-7; 8 nucleotides match TRBD1. This CDR3 has 16 residues. Per germline, CDR1 SGHVS and CDR2 FQNEAQ. Unmatched junction bases numbered 10, after V lost 1 base and J lost 5 bases. This chain's CDR3 is CASSLGRQGPLNEQYF. CDR3 nucleotides: TGTGCCAGCAGCTTAGGCCGACAGGGGCCCCTAAACGAGCAGTACTTC.

This chain connects TRBV5-1 to TRBJ2-1; TRBD1 is a possible D gene (5 bases). The CDR3 has 16 residues. The V gene lost 0 bases and the J gene lost 0 bases, with 10 bases spanning the gap. Germline values: CDR1 SGHRS, CDR2 YFSETQ. This CDR3 is CASSLEGVSSYNEQFF. CDR3 coding DNA: TGCGCCAGCAGCTTGGAAGGGGTTAGCTCCTACAATGAGCAGTTCTTC.

The chain combines TRBV27 with TRBJ2-7, with D possibly called TRBD1 or TRBD2 (5 bases each). This CDR3 region has 15 residues. CDR1 is MNHEY and CDR2 is SMNVEV in the germline V gene (reference sequence). With 5 bases removed from V and 4 bases from J, the gap between germline ends came to 18 bases. The CDR3 DNA reads as TGTGCCAGCAGTGGAAATGGGGACGGAAATTACGAGCAGTACTTC. Protein: CASSGNGDGNYEQYF.

This chain links TRBV6-1 with TRBJ2-7; no firm D call. Germline CDR1 and CDR2: MNHNS and SASEGT. The CDR3 extends over 15 amino acids. V gave up 1 base and J gave up 6 bases, with 16 bases separating them. Written as DNA, the CDR3 is TGTGCCAGCAGTGAAGTAGACCTGTACCGACGCGAGCAGTACTTC. The encoded protein is CASSEVDLYRREQYF.

The chain joins TRBV19 to TRBJ2-7, with D perhaps assigned TRBD1 or TRBD2 (5 bases each). Germline V gives CDR1 LNHDA, CDR2 SQIVND (reference sequence). V was pared by 2 bases and J by 2 bases, with 10 bases between. This CDR3 spans 14 amino acids. The CDR3 region is CASSIRWGTYEQYF. The CDR3 DNA follows: TGTGCCAGTAGTATAAGGTGGGGGACCTACGAGCAGTACTTC.

V and J are TRBV1 and TRBJ1-5. TRBV1 is termed a pseudogene. CDR3 length: 18 residues. The CDR3 sequence: CTSSHSRLDGYSNQPQHF. CDR3 DNA: TGCACCAGCAGCCATAGCCGACTGGACGGATATAGCAATCAGCCCCAGCATTTT.